Here is one T cell receptor (beta chain) with its context. Trimming took 2 bases from V and 9 from J, leaving 19 bases between them. Germline CDR1 is MGHRA and CDR2 is YSYEKL. CDR3 size: 15 residues. The sample comes from a study of T cell responses to AZD1222 COVID-19 vaccine. Using immunoSEQ multiplex PCR, the repertoire was profiled, and TCRdb retains in-frame clones only, with some absent. The table records about 180,000 clones, roughly 88% of them present only once. The source of this sequence is an adult in good health. V is TRBV4-1 and J is TRBJ1-2, with D unresolved. This sample comprised peripheral blood, obtained on day 0 of AZD1222 vaccination. This CDR3 reads CASSQRVEDLERYTF. In DNA, the CDR3 is TGCGCCAGCAGCCAACGGGTGGAGGATCTAGAGCGCTACACCTTC.